Listed here are 18 T cell receptor beta chains from one sample, sequenced in a study of T cell clonotyping in hematopoietic cell transplantation. Method: immunoSEQ multiplex PCR; TCRdb's copy keeps in-frame clones and lacks some. Seen here are approximately 30,000 clones, roughly 95% observed once, and the top ten hold less than 1.5%. The sequenced sample consisted of peripheral blood mononuclear cells. The receptors come from a man aged 45 to 65 in good health. Some clones in this sample may be carry-over from other donors' samples.

The V and J genes are TRBV7-2 and TRBJ1-6, with D perhaps TRBD1 (5 bases). The CDR3 extends over 17 amino acids. The germline CDR1 and CDR2 sequences are SGHTA and FQGNSA. V dropped 5 bases and J dropped 7 bases, with 21 bases sitting between them. The CDR3 sequence: CASSRRAGAGGNSPLHF. CDR3 nucleotides: TGTGCCAGCAGCAGACGGGCTGGGGCTGGTGGAAATTCACCCCTCCACTTT.

This clone was detected once. The V gene is TRBV7-2, the J gene TRBJ2-2; the match to TRBD1 covers 9 bases. The ends lost 5 bases at V and 5 bases at J; junction bases unmatched: 6. The CDR3 runs to 15 residues. CDR1 is SGHTA and CDR2 is FQGNSA in the germline V gene. The CDR3 reads CASSARTGETGELFF. Written as DNA, the CDR3 is TGTGCCAGCAGCGCCCGGACAGGGGAGACCGGGGAGCTGTTTTTT.

CDR3 sequence reads: CASRDSQETQYF. CDR3 DNA: TGCGCCAGCAGGGACTCCCAAGAGACCCAGTACTTC. This chain connects TRBV5-1 to TRBJ2-5; possible D gene TRBD2, 5 bases. The CDR3 extends over 12 amino acids. Germline V gene sequence: CDR1 SGHRS, CDR2 YFSETQ. Deletions cut 5 bases from V and 1 base from J, with 6 bases between.

The V call is TRBV19, the J call TRBJ1-4, with D possibly being TRBD1 (5 bases). The CDR3 is 16 amino acids. The germline V gene has CDR1 LNHDA and CDR2 SQIVND (reference sequence). The germline V and J ends were trimmed by 2 bases and 0 bases, with 10 bases remaining between them. The CDR3 DNA reads TGTGCCAGTAGTATACGACGGGGCGCAACTAATGAAAAACTGTTTTTT. Amino acid sequence: CASSIRRGATNEKLFF.

The V and J genes are TRBV4-1 and TRBJ1-2, with a weak D call TRBD1 (6 bases). Germline values: CDR1 MGHRA, CDR2 YSYEKL. The CDR3 is 15 residues long. Trimming removed 5 bases from V and 4 bases from J, with 17 bases in between. In DNA, the CDR3 is TGCGCCAGCAGCGAAGGGACAAGGGCAATCTATGGCTACACCTTC. This sequence encodes CASSEGTRAIYGYTF.

The V and J genes are TRBV5-1 and TRBJ1-2, with 10 bases that match TRBD1. After removal of 4 bases from V and 6 bases from J, the junction contained 12 bases not matched to a gene. This CDR3 is built from 16 residues. Germline V gene sequence: CDR1 SGHRS, CDR2 YFSETQ. CDR3 in DNA: TGCGCCAGCAGCCCGCTCTCCGGGACAGGGGTGGATGGCTACACCTTC. Protein product: CASSPLSGTGVDGYTF.

The V gene is TRBV6-6, the J gene TRBJ1-6, with no clear D. The germline V gene has CDR1 MNHNY and CDR2 SVGAGI (reference sequence). Trimming shortened V by 7 bases and J by 6 bases, and 16 bases separated the two germline ends. The CDR3 loop spans 15 amino acids. DNA of the CDR3: TGTGCCAGCACCCGGACGGACCCGATTAATTCACCCCTCCACTTT. Amino acid sequence: CASTRTDPINSPLHF.

V usage is TRBV2 and J usage is TRBJ1-6; the D is unclear. With 6 bases removed from V and 6 bases from J, the gap between germline ends came to 15 bases. The germline V gene has CDR1 SNHLY and CDR2 FYNNEI. CDR3 length: 15 residues. Here the CDR3 reads CASRKNIRGNSPLHF. CDR3 sequence (DNA): TGTGCCAGCAGAAAAAACATCCGCGGTAATTCACCCCTCCACTTT.

This chain joins TRBV6-5 and TRBJ1-2, with 10 nucleotides matching TRBD1. Germline CDR1 and CDR2: MNHEY and SVGAGI. Unmatched junction bases numbered 5, after V lost 0 bases and J lost 7 bases. The length of the CDR3 is 15 residues. CDR3 bases: TGTGCCAGCAGTTACTCTGGGACAGGGGTGGGTGGCTACACCTTC. Translation gives CASSYSGTGVGGYTF.

J is TRBJ2-5 and V is TRBV7-6; D is unclear. Germline CDR1 and CDR2: SGHVS and FNYEAQ. Trimming removed 5 bases from V and 5 bases from J, with 15 bases in between. This CDR3 region has 14 residues. DNA of the CDR3: TGTGCCAGCAGCCCTGAACAAAGCCTTGAGACCCAGTACTTC. Protein product: CASSPEQSLETQYF.

The chain joins TRBV2 to TRBJ2-3; D gene uncertain. The CDR3 length is 17 residues. V lost 0 bases and J 4 bases, leaving 17 bases between the germline ends. CDR1 is SNHLY, CDR2 FYNNEI, per germline. The CDR3 bases are TGTGCCAGCAGTGAAGCCGCCTCATCCCCCAGAGCAGATACGCAGTATTTT. Encoded protein: CASSEAASSPRADTQYF.

V gene TRBV11-2 combines with J gene TRBJ1-2; D gene unclear. Looked up from germline, CDR1 is SGHAT and CDR2 is FQNNGV. Trimming took off 1 base at V and 3 bases at J, with 3 bases between the two ends. CDR3 length: 12 amino acids. CDR3 in DNA: TGTGCCAGCAGCTTAGGCGACTATGGCTACACCTTC. Its translation is CASSLGDYGYTF.

The V call is TRBV2, the J call TRBJ1-6; D not resolved. Deletions cut 1 base from V and 6 bases from J, with 7 bases between. This CDR3 has 14 amino acids. CDR1 SNHLY and CDR2 FYNNEI come from the germline V gene. This CDR3 reads CASSEEGSNSPLHF. CDR3 nucleotide sequence: TGTGCCAGCAGTGAAGAGGGATCTAATTCACCCCTCCACTTT. Together with reference TRBV2 and TRBJ1-6, the CDR3 gives the full variable domain: EPEVTQTPSHQVTQMGQEVILRCVPISNHLYFYWYRQILGQKVEFLVSFYNNEISEKSEIFDDQFSVERPDGSNFTLKIRSTKLEDSAMYFCASSEEGSNSPLHFGNGTRLTVT.

The chain is built from TRBV25-1 and TRBJ1-1, with no clear D. The germline CDR1 and CDR2 sequences are MGHDK and SYGVNS. V lost 0 bases, J lost 4 bases, and 12 bases lay in between. The length of the CDR3 is 15 residues. The CDR3: CASSEYLPASTEAFF. In nucleotides, the CDR3 is TGTGCCAGCAGTGAATACCTCCCGGCTAGCACTGAAGCTTTCTTT.

CDR3 sequence: CASSQDPTANNSPLHF. CDR3 DNA: TGCGCCAGCAGCCAAGATCCGACAGCTAATAATTCACCCCTCCACTTT. The genes are TRBV4-3 and TRBJ1-6; possible D gene TRBD1, 5 bases. This CDR3 spans 16 amino acids. CDR1 is LGHNA and CDR2 is YSLEER in the germline V gene. With 0 bases removed from V and 5 bases from J, the gap between germline ends came to 11 bases.

The rearrangement links TRBV30 to TRBJ2-7; 9 bases map to TRBD2. From germline, CDR1 is GTSNPN and CDR2 SVGIG (reference sequence). The V and J ends lost 5 bases and 1 base, in that order; junction bases with no gene match: 9. The CDR3 consists of 15 residues. In DNA form, the CDR3 reads TGTGCCTGGCATCGACCGGGACTAGCTTCCTACGAGCAGTACTTC. Translation gives CAWHRPGLASYEQYF. The whole variable domain, remainder taken from reference TRBV30 and TRBJ2-7, is SQTIHQWPATLVQPVGSPLSLECTVEGTSNPNLYWYRQAAGRGLQLLFYSVGIGQISSEVPQNLSASRPQDRQFILSSKKLLLSDSGFYLCAWHRPGLASYEQYFGPGTRLTVT.

The chain employs TRBV30 and TRBJ1-6, with D possibly being TRBD1 (5 bases). Trimming removed 3 bases at V and 10 bases at J, with 13 bases between. Germline CDR1 and CDR2: GTSNPN and SVGIG (reference sequence). The CDR3 consists of 13 residues. The CDR3 protein is CAWSSGYGSPLHF. The DNA for the CDR3 is TGTGCCTGGAGCTCAGGGTACGGGTCACCCCTCCACTTT.

This clone was found once. Here the CDR3 reads CASSLEAGAQGDTQYF. DNA for the CDR3: TGTGCCAGCAGCTTAGAAGCGGGGGCCCAGGGAGATACGCAGTATTTT. The chain uses TRBV7-8 and TRBJ2-3, with TRBD2 matching 8 bases. The CDR3 extends over 16 amino acids. Germline V gene data show CDR1 as SGHVS and CDR2 as FQNEAQ. V dropped 1 base and J dropped 5; count of bases not matched to a gene: 8.